A single sample is the source of the 20 T cell receptor beta chains below, sequenced in a study of blood T cell repertoires in COVID-19. The method was immunoSEQ multiplex PCR; TCRdb's version includes in-frame clones alone and lacks a portion of them. The sample records 250,000 to 300,000 clones, roughly 89% being singletons. Sequencing input: PBMCs or T cells enriched from blood (not recorded which). These receptors were taken from a woman aged 40 to 50 who had recovered from COVID-19.

The V gene is TRBV18, the J gene TRBJ1-1; D remains unclear. Deletions cut 3 bases from V and 3 bases from J, with 8 bases between. Germline CDR1 KGHSH, CDR2 LQKENI. The CDR3 consists of 13 residues. The CDR3 reads CASSPSGDTEAFF. CDR3 in DNA: TGTGCCAGCTCACCTTCCGGGGACACTGAAGCTTTCTTT.

J is TRBJ2-1 and V is TRBV3-1 (or the pseudogene TRBV3-2); maybe TRBD2 (5 bases). The CDR3 has 12 residues. V gave up 0 bases and J gave up 12 bases, with 9 bases separating them. The germline V gene encodes CDR1 LGHDT and CDR2 YNNKEL (reference sequence). The CDR3 region is CASSQEKAGQFF. The CDR3 coding sequence is TGTGCCAGCAGCCAAGAAAAGGCGGGGCAGTTCTTC.

This chain links TRBV3-1 (or the pseudogene TRBV3-2) with TRBJ2-3, with D hard to call. The germline gives CDR1 LGHDT, CDR2 YNNKEL (reference sequence). V was cut by 2 bases and J by 6 bases, with 9 bases left in between. This CDR3 is built from 13 residues. Here the CDR3 reads CASSQMVRDTQYF. DNA for the CDR3: TGTGCCAGCAGCCAAATGGTGAGGGATACGCAGTATTTT.

V and J are TRBV29-1 and TRBJ1-2; 11 positions agree with TRBD1. The CDR3 is 15 amino acids. From germline, CDR1 is SQVTM and CDR2 ANQGSEA. The J segment lost 4 bases and the V segment lost 4 bases, leaving 8 bases of the junction unmatched. CDR3 residues: CSVGTGGAWVYGYTF. The CDR3 bases are TGCAGCGTTGGGACAGGGGGCGCGTGGGTCTATGGCTACACCTTC.

The V and J genes are TRBV6-2 or TRBV6-3 and TRBJ1-2; the D is unclear. Germline V gene lookup returns CDR1 MNHEY and CDR2 SVGEGT. The CDR3 sequence is 13 residues long. Trimming removed 5 bases at V and 5 bases at J, with 12 bases between. The CDR3, as DNA: TGTGCCAGCAGTACGTGGGCGTATTATGGCTACACCTTC. Translated: CASSTWAYYGYTF.

This chain uses TRBV2 with TRBJ2-2; the D gene is possibly TRBD1 (6 bases). This CDR3 has 17 residues. V shed 4 bases and J shed 4 bases, with 19 bases lying between them. CDR1 and CDR2 (germline): SNHLY, FYNNEI. The CDR3 DNA follows: TGTGCCAGCAGTGCGGATTTGGTAAAGGGGGTCACCGGGGAGCTGTTTTTT. Translating gives CASSADLVKGVTGELFF.

This chain connects TRBV30 to TRBJ1-1; 7 bases match TRBD1. V shed 1 base, J shed 5 bases, and the junction held 7 bases outside the gene matches. Germline-derived CDR1 and CDR2 are GTSNPN and SVGIG (reference sequence). The CDR3 loop spans 14 amino acids. The CDR3 bases are TGTGCCTGGAGTGGCACAGGGGCCGTTACTGAAGCTTTCTTT. This gives the protein CAWSGTGAVTEAFF.

The J gene is TRBJ2-7, the V gene TRBV7-2, with TRBD2 identical over 11 bases. This CDR3 is built from 16 residues. V trimming: 5 bases; J trimming: 1 base; junction bases outside the gene matches: 7. The germline CDR1 and CDR2 sequences are SGHTA and FQGNSA. DNA for the CDR3: TGTGCCAGCAGCCCGGACGGGACTAGCGGTTCCTACGAGCAGTACTTC. It translates to CASSPDGTSGSYEQYF.

In this sample, this clone turned up once. CDR3 sequence: CASSQGSADPEAFF. CDR3 DNA sequence: TGTGCCAGCAGCCAAGGGAGCGCCGACCCTGAAGCTTTCTTT. The chain combines TRBV9 with TRBJ1-1, with D uncertain. The CDR3 extends over 14 amino acids. Per germline, CDR1 SGDLS and CDR2 YYNGEE. Trimming took 4 bases from V and 6 from J, leaving 16 bases between them.

This rearrangement joins TRBV18 to TRBJ1-1; D uncertain. The germline V gene encodes CDR1 KGHSH and CDR2 LQKENI. This CDR3 contains 12 residues. The V end lost 3 bases, the J end lost 8 bases, and 10 bases lay between the germline ends. CDR3 sequence (DNA): TGTGCCAGCTCACCTAACCTAGGCGAAGCTTTCTTT. This sequence encodes CASSPNLGEAFF.

The chain employs TRBV7-9 and TRBJ2-3, with a possible D match to TRBD1 (5 bases). The germline V gene has CDR1 SEHNR and CDR2 FQNEAQ (reference sequence). The CDR3 has 17 residues. The V end was cut by 4 bases, the J end by 2 bases, with 19 bases between. For the CDR3, the DNA is TGTGCCAGCAGCTCCAGGGCCTCCCCAAAAATCACAGATACGCAGTATTTT. It translates to CASSSRASPKITDTQYF. The full variable domain, with the rest looked up from reference TRBV7-9 and TRBJ2-3, is DTGVSQNPRHKITKRGQNVTFRCDPISEHNRLYWYRQTLGQGPEFLTYFQNEAQLEKSRLLSDRFSAERPKGSFSTLEIQRTEQGDSAMYLCASSSRASPKITDTQYFGPGTRLTVL.

CDR3 protein: CASSGGVQGAKLFF. DNA of the CDR3: TGTGCCAGCAGTGGCGGGGTACAGGGGGCGAAACTGTTTTTT. This chain links TRBV6-2 or TRBV6-3 with TRBJ1-4; 9 bases fit TRBD1. Germline V gene sequence: CDR1 MNHEY, CDR2 SVGEGT. CDR3 length: 14 residues. V lost 5 bases and J lost 11; bases outside the gene matches: 9.

In this sample, this clone turned up once. This chain links TRBV9 with TRBJ1-3; the D is unclear. V lost 1 base to trimming and J lost 0 bases, with 14 bases between them. Germline V lookup: CDR1 SGDLS, CDR2 YYNGEE. CDR3 size: 17 residues. The DNA for the CDR3 is TGTGCCAGCAGCGTAACCGGTTCTCCTTTCTCTGGAAACACCATATATTTT. This encodes CASSVTGSPFSGNTIYF. The complete variable domain, with remaining parts taken from reference TRBV9 and TRBJ1-3, reads DSGVTQTPKHLITATGQRVTLRCSPRSGDLSVYWYQQSLDQGLQFLIQYYNGEERAKGNILERFSAQQFPDLHSELNLSSLELGDSALYFCASSVTGSPFSGNTIYFGEGSWLTVV.

The rearrangement uses TRBV4-1 and TRBJ2-7, with D maybe TRBD2 (6 bases). Germline CDR1 reads MGHRA; CDR2 reads YSYEKL. The V gene lost 2 bases and the J gene lost 2 bases, with 16 bases spanning the gap. The CDR3 is 16 amino acids. This CDR3 is CASSQPAGTSTYEQYF. The CDR3 region has the DNA TGCGCCAGCAGCCAACCAGCCGGGACTTCGACCTACGAGCAGTACTTC.

The chain combines TRBV27 with TRBJ1-1; weak D call: TRBD1 (6 bases). The CDR3 is 14 residues long. Germline V gene lookup returns CDR1 MNHEY and CDR2 SMNVEV (reference sequence). The ends were cut back, 6 bases at V and 4 bases at J, with 15 bases in the middle. CDR3 loop: CASRWLRGGTEAFF. The CDR3 DNA is TGTGCCAGCAGGTGGTTGAGAGGGGGCACTGAAGCTTTCTTT.

V is TRBV2 and J is TRBJ2-5, with a possible D match to TRBD1 (6 bases). Trimming removed 10 bases at V and 1 base at J, with 16 bases between. CDR1 SNHLY and CDR2 FYNNEI come from the germline V gene. The CDR3 is made up of 14 amino acids. The CDR3 loop is CAITPGTPQETQYF. DNA of the CDR3: TGTGCCATCACTCCAGGGACACCCCAAGAGACCCAGTACTTC.

V gene TRBV19 combines with J gene TRBJ1-1, with 9 nucleotides matching TRBD1. The CDR3 is 12 residues long. From germline, CDR1 is LNHDA and CDR2 SQIVND (reference sequence). Written as DNA, the CDR3 is TGTGCTAAACAGGGGGCCGATCCTGAAGCTTTCTTT. Its translation: CAKQGADPEAFF.

V is TRBV27 and J is TRBJ1-1; D gene unclear. Germline-derived CDR1 and CDR2 are MNHEY and SMNVEV (reference sequence). CDR3 size: 14 residues. V lost 5 bases and J 1 base, leaving 11 bases between the germline ends. The CDR3 here is CASSQRGTNTEAFF. As DNA, the CDR3 is TGTGCCAGCAGTCAACGAGGTACGAACACTGAAGCTTTCTTT.

The chain carries TRBV6-5 and TRBJ1-1; possibly TRBD1 for D (5 bases). Germline V gene lookup returns CDR1 MNHEY and CDR2 SVGAGI. The CDR3 extends over 14 amino acids. Trimming pared 2 bases from V and 5 bases from J, leaving 12 bases between. CDR3 sequence reads: CASSYLPTGTEAFF. The CDR3 DNA sequence: TGTGCCAGCAGTTACCTCCCCACAGGTACTGAAGCTTTCTTT.

The genes are TRBV5-4 and TRBJ2-7; D is possibly TRBD2 (6 bases). The CDR3 contains 16 residues. The germline V gene has CDR1 SGHNT and CDR2 YYREEE (reference sequence). V lost 1 base to trimming and J lost 2 bases, with 16 bases between them. DNA of the CDR3: TGTGCCAGCAGCTTGAGGAGTAGCGGCTCGGCCTACGAGCAGTACTTC. It yields the protein CASSLRSSGSAYEQYF.